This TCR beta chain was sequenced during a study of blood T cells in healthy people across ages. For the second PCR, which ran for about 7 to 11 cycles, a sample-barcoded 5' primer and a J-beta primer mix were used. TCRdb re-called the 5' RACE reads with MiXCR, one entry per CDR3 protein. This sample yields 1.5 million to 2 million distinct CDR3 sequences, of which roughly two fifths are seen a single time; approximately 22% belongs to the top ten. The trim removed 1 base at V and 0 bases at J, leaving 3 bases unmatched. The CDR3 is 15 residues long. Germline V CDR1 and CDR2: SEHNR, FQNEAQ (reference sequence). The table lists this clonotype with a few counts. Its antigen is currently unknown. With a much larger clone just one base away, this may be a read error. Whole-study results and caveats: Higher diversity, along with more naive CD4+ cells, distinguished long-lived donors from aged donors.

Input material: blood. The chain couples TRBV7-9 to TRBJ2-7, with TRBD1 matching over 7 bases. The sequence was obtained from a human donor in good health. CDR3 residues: CASSLEQGFSYEQYF. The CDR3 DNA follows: TGTGCCAGCAGCTTAGAACAGGGGTTCTCCTACGAGCAGTACTTC.